A selection of T cell receptor beta chains follows, all from one sample in a study of graft-versus-host responses after intestinal transplantation. Which antigens these TCRs recognize remains unknown. TCRdb keeps only in-frame clones here, not all; method: immunoSEQ multiplex PCR. This repertoire shows about 99,000 clones, more than 85% found once; its top ten account for about 0.9%. This material consisted of unstimulated CD4+ T cells sorted from spleen or lymph node cells, taken before intestinal transplant. Receptor source: a human donor who received an intestinal transplant. The CDR3 runs from the conserved cysteine through the conserved F or W. D genes are given only for firm matches. Clone sizes are given selectively: once, few, many, or a class where the clone is expanded.

CDR3aa	CDR3nt	v_gene	j_gene	d_gene	abundance
CATSRDNSGQETQYF	TGTGCCACCAGCAGGGATAATAGCGGCCAAGAGACCCAGTACTTC	TRBV15	TRBJ2-5	-	-
CASGTGEWGGYTF	TGTGCCAGCGGGACGGGCGAGTGGGGTGGCTACACCTTC	TRBV2	TRBJ1-2	-	-
CASSPTGTANNEQFF	TGTGCCAGCAGCCCAACCGGGACAGCTAACAATGAGCAGTTCTTC	TRBV9	TRBJ2-1	TRBD1	-
CASSGYKGNTEAFF	TGTGCCAGCAGCGGTTATAAAGGGAACACTGAAGCTTTCTTT	TRBV5-6	TRBJ1-1	-	-
CSVGASGGYNEQFF	TGCAGCGTTGGGGCTAGCGGGGGTTATAATGAGCAGTTCTTC	TRBV29-1	TRBJ2-1	TRBD2	-
CASSVSGETQYF	TGCGCCAGCAGCGTGAGCGGAGAGACCCAGTACTTC	TRBV5-1	TRBJ2-5	-	-
CASREIGNNNSPLHF	TGTGCCAGCAGGGAGATCGGAAACAACAATTCACCCCTCCACTTT	TRBV6-5	TRBJ1-6	-	-
CASISTGTSGNNEQFF	TGTGCCAGCATCTCTACCGGGACTAGCGGAAACAATGAGCAGTTCTTC	TRBV7-9	TRBJ2-1	TRBD2	-
CASSLGDRTIGYGYTF	TGTGCCAGCAGCTTGGGGGACAGGACGATAGGATATGGCTACACCTTC	TRBV5-5	TRBJ1-2	TRBD1	-
CASGLGTHNEQYF	TGTGCTAGTGGTTTGGGGACTCACAACGAGCAGTACTTC	TRBV12-5	TRBJ2-7	-	-
CASSQGRGGLYGYTF	TGCGCCAGCAGCCAAGGTCGGGGGGGCCTCTATGGCTACACCTTC	TRBV4-1	TRBJ1-2	-	-
CASSPPRGNSGNTIYF	TGCGCCAGCAGTCCCCCCCGGGGGAACTCTGGAAACACCATATATTTT	TRBV23-1	TRBJ1-3	-	-
CASTTLATGYGYTF	TGTGCCAGCACTACCCTTGCCACAGGCTATGGCTACACCTTC	TRBV2	TRBJ1-2	-	-
CASSSNPTGGIRSGYTF	TGCGCCAGCAGCTCGAATCCGACAGGGGGCATACGAAGTGGCTACACCTTC	TRBV5-1	TRBJ1-2	TRBD1	-
CASSLTSGGAETQYF	TGCGCCAGCAGCTTGACTAGCGGGGGGGCAGAGACCCAGTACTTC	TRBV5-1	TRBJ2-5	TRBD2	-
CASSLDRGPLASTDTQYF	TGCGCCAGCAGCTTGGACAGGGGGCCTCTCGCTAGCACAGATACGCAGTATTTT	TRBV5-1	TRBJ2-3	TRBD1	-
CASSYRGRQPYTEAFF	TGTGCCAGCAGCTATAGGGGTCGGCAGCCCTACACTGAAGCTTTCTTT	TRBV9	TRBJ1-1	-	-
CASSPGGEGDTQYF	TGCGCCAGCAGCCCAGGGGGCGAAGGAGATACGCAGTATTTT	TRBV5-1	TRBJ2-3	TRBD1	-
CASSLVVGPNTEAFF	TGTGCCAGCAGCTTAGTCGTGGGGCCGAACACTGAAGCTTTCTTT	TRBV7-2	TRBJ1-1	-	-
CASSLASVSSGGGPNEKLFF	TGTGCCAGCAGCTTAGCTTCCGTATCTTCGGGTGGGGGCCCTAATGAAAAACTGTTTTTT	TRBV7-2	TRBJ1-4	-	-
CASSLAGMGFHYEQYF	TGCGCCAGCAGCTTGGCCGGAATGGGTTTCCATTACGAGCAGTACTTC	TRBV5-1	TRBJ2-7	-	-
CASSLRGISYNSPLHF	TGTGCCAGCAGCTTACGGGGAATCAGCTATAATTCACCCCTCCACTTT	TRBV11-1	TRBJ1-6	-	-
CASSQESSGNSYEQYF	TGTGCCAGCAGCCAAGAGTCTAGCGGGAACTCCTACGAGCAGTACTTC	TRBV4-2	TRBJ2-7	TRBD2	-
CASSEFSKGIYNEQFF	TGTGCCAGCAGTGAATTTAGTAAAGGGATATACAATGAGCAGTTCTTC	TRBV25-1	TRBJ2-1	-	-
CASSRGGASSYEQYF	TGTGCCAGCAGCCGCGGCGGGGCGAGCTCCTACGAGCAGTACTTC	TRBV7-6	TRBJ2-7	-	few
CASSGRDGSSYEQYF	TGTGCCAGTAGTGGTCGGGACGGTAGCTCCTACGAGCAGTACTTC	TRBV19	TRBJ2-7	-	-
CASSDHSFHTGELFF	TGTGCCAGCAGTGACCACAGCTTTCACACCGGGGAGCTGTTTTTT	TRBV6-1	TRBJ2-2	-	-
CASSIRGTDTQYF	TGTGCCAGCAGTATAAGGGGCACAGATACGCAGTATTTT	TRBV6-1	TRBJ2-3	-	few
CASSPAPTAGELFF	TGTGCCAGCAGCCCCGCTCCGACCGCCGGGGAGCTGTTTTTT	TRBV5-5	TRBJ2-2	-	once
CAWSFGTSGMGLGDTQYF	TGTGCCTGGAGTTTCGGGACTAGCGGGATGGGTTTGGGAGATACGCAGTATTTT	TRBV30	TRBJ2-3	TRBD2	-
CASSQEVRQSSYNEQFF	TGCGCCAGCAGCCAAGAGGTTCGACAGAGCTCCTACAATGAGCAGTTCTTC	TRBV4-1	TRBJ2-1	-	-
CSVVIGRGIGNEQFF	TGCAGCGTTGTCATTGGCAGGGGGATTGGCAATGAGCAGTTCTTC	TRBV29-1	TRBJ2-1	TRBD1	-
CSFGNQPQHF	TGCAGCTTCGGCAATCAGCCCCAGCATTTT	TRBV20-1	TRBJ1-5	-	-
CAISAGQGWYEQYF	TGTGCCATCAGCGCGGGACAGGGGTGGTACGAGCAGTACTTC	TRBV10-3	TRBJ2-7	TRBD1	-
CASSGQENTGELFF	TGCGCCAGCTCAGGACAGGAGAACACCGGGGAGCTGTTTTTT	TRBV10-2	TRBJ2-2	TRBD1	-
CASSLDPGARSYGYTF	TGCGCCAGCAGCTTGGATCCGGGGGCTAGGAGCTATGGCTACACCTTC	TRBV5-1	TRBJ1-2	-	-
CASSDGGARAGELFF	TGTGCCAGCAGTGACGGGGGGGCCCGCGCGGGGGAGCTGTTTTTT	TRBV2	TRBJ2-2	TRBD2	once
CASSLVHNYEQYF	TGTGCCAGCAGCTTAGTTCACAACTACGAGCAGTACTTC	TRBV11-2	TRBJ2-7	-	-
CASSLILSEQRGYTF	TGTGCCAGCAGCTTAATACTTAGCGAGCAACGTGGCTACACCTTC	TRBV7-9	TRBJ1-2	-	-
CASSYQEGSEALHF	TGCGCCAGCAGCTATCAAGAAGGATCCGAGGCCCTCCACTTT	TRBV4-1	TRBJ1-6	-	few
CASSRMEAGNTIYF	TGTGCCAGCAGCCGGATGGAAGCTGGAAACACCATATATTTT	TRBV6-5	TRBJ1-3	-	-
CASRGSNTEAFF	TGTGCCAGCAGGGGTTCGAACACTGAAGCTTTCTTT	TRBV6-5	TRBJ1-1	-	-
CASSPPAVGETQYF	TGTGCCAGCAGCCCACCGGCAGTCGGAGAGACCCAGTACTTC	TRBV7-9	TRBJ2-5	-	-
CASGGNYGYTF	TGTGCCAGCGGGGGTAACTATGGCTACACCTTC	TRBV6-1	TRBJ1-2	-	-
CASSPQGFSGANVLTF	TGTGCCAGCAGCCCCCAGGGTTTCTCTGGGGCCAACGTCCTGACTTTC	TRBV7-3	TRBJ2-6	-	-
CAISGSEGNQPQHF	TGTGCCATCAGTGGGTCAGAGGGGAATCAGCCCCAGCATTTT	TRBV10-3	TRBJ1-5	-	-
CASRSQGTGAETQYF	TGTGCCAGCAGATCACAAGGGACAGGTGCGGAGACCCAGTACTTC	TRBV6-5	TRBJ2-5	TRBD1	-
CSARLSYEQYF	TGCAGTGCTAGATTAAGCTACGAGCAGTACTTC	TRBV20-1	TRBJ2-7	-	-
CASSSSSRVSGELFF	TGTGCCAGCAGCTCCAGCTCCAGGGTTTCCGGGGAGCTGTTTTTT	TRBV11-3	TRBJ2-2	-	-
CAWSVWTNNYGYTF	TGTGCCTGGAGTGTGTGGACCAATAACTATGGCTACACCTTC	TRBV30	TRBJ1-2	-	few
CASSFGLAEGTDTQYF	TGTGCCAGCAGCTTCGGACTAGCGGAGGGCACAGATACGCAGTATTTT	TRBV5-4	TRBJ2-3	TRBD2	-
CASSLGLAGETQYF	TGCGCCAGCAGCTTGGGCCTAGCGGGAGAGACCCAGTACTTC	TRBV5-1	TRBJ2-5	TRBD2	-
CASSPGAQGLNTEAFF	TGTGCCAGCTCACCAGGTGCACAGGGCTTGAACACTGAAGCTTTCTTT	TRBV18	TRBJ1-1	-	-
CASSFDREETQYF	TGTGCCAGCAGTTTTGACAGGGAGGAGACCCAGTACTTC	TRBV6-5	TRBJ2-5	TRBD1	-
CASSGDTDTQYF	TGTGCCAGCAGCGGTGACACAGATACGCAGTATTTT	TRBV11-2	TRBJ2-3	-	-